A selection of T cell receptor beta chains follows, all from one sample in a study of beta chain features in type 1 diabetes. Assay: immunoSEQ multiplex PCR; the TCRdb copy retains only in-frame clones and omits some. The sample holds a few hundred thousand clones, roughly 17% seen once. The sequenced sample consisted of naive CD4+ T cells from blood. All receptors derive from a man aged 25 to 40 with type 1 diabetes. CDR3s include the opening cysteine and the closing phenylalanine or tryptophan. A D gene is named only where the DNA matches it firmly. Rows may omit the clone size; those that give it use once, few, many or a size class.

abundance: few
d_gene: TRBD2
v_gene: TRBV7-2
j_gene: TRBJ2-1
CDR3nt: TGTGCCAGCAGCTCGACTAGCGGGTCCTACAATGAGCAGTTCTTC
CDR3aa: CASSSTSGSYNEQFF

abundance: few
d_gene: -
v_gene: TRBV7-2
j_gene: TRBJ2-6
CDR3nt: TGTGCCAGCAGCTTCTTGTCCGGGGCCAACGTCCTGACTTTC
CDR3aa: CASSFLSGANVLTF

abundance: few
d_gene: -
v_gene: TRBV29-1
j_gene: TRBJ1-1
CDR3nt: TGCAGCGTAGGACAGCGATTGAACACTGAAGCTTTCTTT
CDR3aa: CSVGQRLNTEAFF

abundance: -
d_gene: -
v_gene: TRBV25-1
j_gene: TRBJ1-1
CDR3nt: TGTGCCAGCCTCAGGGAGATGAACACTGAAGCTTTCTTT
CDR3aa: CASLREMNTEAFF

abundance: -
d_gene: -
v_gene: TRBV7-9
j_gene: TRBJ1-1
CDR3nt: TGTGCCAGCAGCTTATTGGGGGAAGCTTTCTTT
CDR3aa: CASSLLGEAFF

abundance: -
d_gene: -
v_gene: TRBV7-2
j_gene: TRBJ2-1
CDR3nt: TGTGCCAGCAGCGATGGGGCCGTCAATGAGCAGTTCTTC
CDR3aa: CASSDGAVNEQFF

abundance: few
d_gene: -
v_gene: TRBV7-9
j_gene: TRBJ1-2
CDR3nt: TGTGCCAGCAGCTTAGCCGTGAGCTATGGCTACACCTTC
CDR3aa: CASSLAVSYGYTF

abundance: few
d_gene: -
v_gene: TRBV29-1
j_gene: TRBJ2-7
CDR3nt: TGCAGCGTCGCGAGACAGAGTTACGAGCAGTACTTC
CDR3aa: CSVARQSYEQYF

abundance: -
d_gene: TRBD1
v_gene: TRBV4-2
j_gene: TRBJ1-1
CDR3nt: TGTGCCAGCAGCCAAGATACAGGGGTTCATCTCATGAACACTGAAGCTTTCTTT
CDR3aa: CASSQDTGVHLMNTEAFF

abundance: few
d_gene: TRBD1
v_gene: TRBV29-1
j_gene: TRBJ1-1
CDR3nt: TGCAGCGGCCGGGACAGGGACACTGAAGCTTTCTTT
CDR3aa: CSGRDRDTEAFF

abundance: few
d_gene: -
v_gene: TRBV30
j_gene: TRBJ1-4
CDR3nt: TGTGCCTGGAGTGAGGCATATAATGAAAAACTGTTTTTT
CDR3aa: CAWSEAYNEKLFF

abundance: -
d_gene: -
v_gene: TRBV9
j_gene: TRBJ2-2
CDR3nt: TGTGCCAGCAGCGTAAAGGGGTTTGGCACCGGGGAGCTGTTTTTT
CDR3aa: CASSVKGFGTGELFF

abundance: -
d_gene: -
v_gene: TRBV27
j_gene: TRBJ2-1
CDR3nt: TGTGCCAGCAGTCCAGGACAGTACAATGAGCAGTTCTTC
CDR3aa: CASSPGQYNEQFF

abundance: -
d_gene: -
v_gene: TRBV19
j_gene: TRBJ2-6
CDR3nt: TGTGCCAGTAGTGAAGGACGGCCCTCTGGGGCCAACGTCCTGACTTTC
CDR3aa: CASSEGRPSGANVLTF

abundance: -
d_gene: TRBD2
v_gene: TRBV6-5
j_gene: TRBJ2-7
CDR3nt: TGTGCCAGCAGTTACTCACTAGCGGGCTACGAGCAGTACTTC
CDR3aa: CASSYSLAGYEQYF

abundance: -
d_gene: -
v_gene: TRBV30
j_gene: TRBJ2-3
CDR3nt: TGTGCCTGGAGAAGAACCCTTAGCACAGATACGCAGTATTTT
CDR3aa: CAWRRTLSTDTQYF

abundance: -
d_gene: -
v_gene: TRBV11-2
j_gene: TRBJ2-3
CDR3nt: TGTGCCAGCAGCTTAAGACTTGGCACAGATACGCAGTATTTT
CDR3aa: CASSLRLGTDTQYF

abundance: few
d_gene: -
v_gene: TRBV30
j_gene: TRBJ2-7
CDR3nt: TGTGCCTGGAGTGTGAAGGGGCCCTACGAGCAGTACTTC
CDR3aa: CAWSVKGPYEQYF

abundance: few
d_gene: -
v_gene: TRBV30
j_gene: TRBJ2-7
CDR3nt: TGTGCCTGGAGACCCCTACGGGGATCCTACGAGCAGTACTTC
CDR3aa: CAWRPLRGSYEQYF

abundance: -
d_gene: TRBD2
v_gene: TRBV29-1
j_gene: TRBJ2-7
CDR3nt: TGCAGCGTTGCCGGGAGGACGGCGTCCTACGAGCAGTACTTC
CDR3aa: CSVAGRTASYEQYF

abundance: few
d_gene: -
v_gene: TRBV2
j_gene: TRBJ2-6
CDR3nt: TGTGCCAGCAGTGCGTCGGGAGCTGGGGCCAACGTCCTGACTTTC
CDR3aa: CASSASGAGANVLTF

abundance: -
d_gene: TRBD2
v_gene: TRBV7-2
j_gene: TRBJ2-7
CDR3nt: TGTGCCAGCAGCTTAGCGGGACTAGTACCCTACGAGCAGTACTTC
CDR3aa: CASSLAGLVPYEQYF

abundance: -
d_gene: -
v_gene: TRBV4-1
j_gene: TRBJ2-7
CDR3nt: TGCGCCAGCAGCCCCCCGAGACAGGACTTAACTCCTCATTCCTACGAGCAGTACTTC
CDR3aa: CASSPPRQDLTPHSYEQYF

abundance: -
d_gene: TRBD2
v_gene: TRBV18
j_gene: TRBJ2-6
CDR3nt: TGTGCCAGCTCAGCAATCGGAACGGGAGGCTCTGGGGCCAACGTCCTGACTTTC
CDR3aa: CASSAIGTGGSGANVLTF

abundance: -
d_gene: -
v_gene: TRBV28
j_gene: TRBJ2-3
CDR3nt: TGTGCCAGCAGCCTCGGGACTTCTAGCACAGATACGCAGTATTTT
CDR3aa: CASSLGTSSTDTQYF

abundance: -
d_gene: -
v_gene: TRBV4-2
j_gene: TRBJ2-7
CDR3nt: TGTGCCAGCAGCCAAGTGGGGTACGAGCAGTACTTC
CDR3aa: CASSQVGYEQYF

abundance: few
d_gene: -
v_gene: TRBV30
j_gene: TRBJ2-1
CDR3nt: TGTGCGCTAGGACTAGCAGGGGGGAACCGGTTCTTC
CDR3aa: CALGLAGGNRFF

abundance: few
d_gene: -
v_gene: TRBV28
j_gene: TRBJ2-1
CDR3nt: TGTGCCAGCAGTTTTCTAACAGGCTGGAGGAATGAGCAGTTCTTC
CDR3aa: CASSFLTGWRNEQFF

abundance: -
d_gene: -
v_gene: TRBV14
j_gene: TRBJ2-2
CDR3nt: TGTGCCAGCAGCCGGGGAGTACAAAGGACCGGGGAGCTGTTTTTT
CDR3aa: CASSRGVQRTGELFF

abundance: -
d_gene: -
v_gene: TRBV29-1
j_gene: TRBJ2-7
CDR3nt: TGCAGCGTTGGGACAATGTCCTCCTACGAGCAGTACTTC
CDR3aa: CSVGTMSSYEQYF

abundance: few
d_gene: -
v_gene: TRBV10-3
j_gene: TRBJ2-3
CDR3nt: TGTGCCATCAAGGGTCCTAGCACAGATACGCAGTATTTT
CDR3aa: CAIKGPSTDTQYF

abundance: few
d_gene: TRBD2
v_gene: TRBV9
j_gene: TRBJ2-7
CDR3nt: TGTGCCAGCAGCATCGGCAGCGGGGCCTACGAGCAGTACTTC
CDR3aa: CASSIGSGAYEQYF

abundance: once
d_gene: -
v_gene: TRBV5-1
j_gene: TRBJ2-1
CDR3nt: TGCGCCAGCAGCCCAGGGGACCGCTCCTACAATGAGCAGTTCTTC
CDR3aa: CASSPGDRSYNEQFF

abundance: few
d_gene: -
v_gene: TRBV29-1
j_gene: TRBJ2-5
CDR3nt: TGCAGCGTTGAGAGGGGGAGACTAGAGACCCAGTACTTC
CDR3aa: CSVERGRLETQYF

abundance: few
d_gene: -
v_gene: TRBV29-1
j_gene: TRBJ2-1
CDR3nt: TGCAGCGCGAACCGTTACAATGAGCAGTTCTTC
CDR3aa: CSANRYNEQFF

abundance: few
d_gene: TRBD1
v_gene: TRBV30
j_gene: TRBJ1-2
CDR3nt: TGTGCCTGGAGCGGACAGGGGATCGGCTATGGCTACACCTTC
CDR3aa: CAWSGQGIGYGYTF